This T cell receptor beta chain was recorded in a study of cytomegalovirus exposure and HLA in healthy donors. Findings and limits, study-wide: In vitro experiments confirmed that three CMV-associated chains were specific for CMV antigens. With high specificity and sensitivity, the classifier reportedly diagnosed cytomegalovirus status. Most likely, a cluster of highly shared sequence variants arose as a sequencing artifact. Previous analysis showed most TCR beta V segments were productive about 87% or about 30% of the time.

Primers included in the PCR were 60 Vbeta and 13 Jbeta primers. TCRdb's copy holds only in-frame clones and misses some; the assay was immunoSEQ multiplex PCR. Among approximately 27,000 clones listed, approximately 70% were seen once. Worth noting for this clone: Its antigen is undetermined.

CDR1 is SEHNR, CDR2 FQNEAQ, per germline (reference sequence). CDR3 length: 14 amino acids. The ends lost 2 bases at V and 8 bases at J; junction bases unmatched: 3. This sequence was found in a woman aged 45-60 years in good health and CMV-seronegative. This chain connects TRBV7-9 to TRBJ1-6; 7 positions agree with TRBD1. Source material: PBMCs. The CDR3 reads CASSLRQGDSPLHF. As DNA, the CDR3 is TGTGCCAGCAGCTTAAGACAGGGTGATTCACCCCTCCACTTT.